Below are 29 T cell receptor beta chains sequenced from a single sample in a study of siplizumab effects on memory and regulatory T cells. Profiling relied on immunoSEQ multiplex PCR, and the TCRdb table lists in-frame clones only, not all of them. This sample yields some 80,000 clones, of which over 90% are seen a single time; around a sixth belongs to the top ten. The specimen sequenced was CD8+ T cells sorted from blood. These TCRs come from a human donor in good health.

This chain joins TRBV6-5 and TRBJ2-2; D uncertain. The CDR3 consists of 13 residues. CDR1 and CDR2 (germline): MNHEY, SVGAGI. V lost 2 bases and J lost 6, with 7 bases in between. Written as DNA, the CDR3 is TGTGCCAGCAGTTACGGTGGGGCCGGGGAGCTGTTTTTT. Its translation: CASSYGGAGELFF.

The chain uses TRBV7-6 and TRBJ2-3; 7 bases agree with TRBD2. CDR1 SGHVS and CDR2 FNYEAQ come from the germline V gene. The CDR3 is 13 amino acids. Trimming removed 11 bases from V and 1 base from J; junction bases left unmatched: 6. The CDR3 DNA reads TGTGCCGGCGGGAGTCTAGGCACAGATACGCAGTATTTT. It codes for CAGGSLGTDTQYF.

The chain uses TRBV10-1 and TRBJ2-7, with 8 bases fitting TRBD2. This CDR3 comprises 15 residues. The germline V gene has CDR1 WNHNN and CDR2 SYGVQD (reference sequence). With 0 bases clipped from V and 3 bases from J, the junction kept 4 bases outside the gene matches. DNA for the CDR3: TGCGCCAGCAGTGAGTCCCCGGGACTAGTCTACGAGCAGTACTTC. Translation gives CASSESPGLVYEQYF.

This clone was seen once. CDR3 amino acids: CARPKDWREGLDTQYF. CDR3 sequence (DNA): TGTGCCAGGCCCAAGGATTGGCGGGAGGGCCTGGATACGCAGTATTTT. The chain links TRBV5-3 to TRBJ2-3; 9 bases align to TRBD2. TRBV5-3 is treated as an ORF (open reading frame) with a function not yet certain. V shed 8 bases and J 6 bases; nucleotides not matched to a gene: 16. The CDR3 contains 16 residues.

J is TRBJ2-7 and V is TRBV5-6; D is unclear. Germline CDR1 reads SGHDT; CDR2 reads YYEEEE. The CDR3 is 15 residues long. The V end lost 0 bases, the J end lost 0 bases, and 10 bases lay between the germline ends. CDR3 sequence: CASSLGPSPSYEQYF. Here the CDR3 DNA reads TGTGCCAGCAGCTTGGGACCATCCCCCTCCTACGAGCAGTACTTC.

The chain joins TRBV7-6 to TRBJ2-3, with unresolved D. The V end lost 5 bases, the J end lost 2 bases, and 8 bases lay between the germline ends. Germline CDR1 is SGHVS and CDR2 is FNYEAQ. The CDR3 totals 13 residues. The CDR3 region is CASSLTHTDTQYF. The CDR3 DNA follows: TGTGCCAGCAGCCTTACCCACACAGATACGCAGTATTTT.

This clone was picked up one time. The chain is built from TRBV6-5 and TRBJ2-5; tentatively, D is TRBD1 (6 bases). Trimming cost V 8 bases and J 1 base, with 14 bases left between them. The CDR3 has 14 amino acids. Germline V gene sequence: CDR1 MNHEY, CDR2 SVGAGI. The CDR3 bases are TGTGCCAGCTCCGCCACAGGGACCCAAGAGACCCAGTACTTC. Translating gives CASSATGTQETQYF.

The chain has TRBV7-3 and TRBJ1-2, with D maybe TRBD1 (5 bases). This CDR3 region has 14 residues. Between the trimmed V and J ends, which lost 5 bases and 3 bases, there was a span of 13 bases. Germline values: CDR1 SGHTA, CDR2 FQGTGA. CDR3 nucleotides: TGTGCCAGCAGCCCAACGGGGGGAGACTATGGCTACACCTTC. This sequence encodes CASSPTGGDYGYTF.

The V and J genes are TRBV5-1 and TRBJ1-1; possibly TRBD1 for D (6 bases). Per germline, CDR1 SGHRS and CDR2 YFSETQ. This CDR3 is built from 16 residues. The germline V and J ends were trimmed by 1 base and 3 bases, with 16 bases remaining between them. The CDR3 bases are TGCGCCAGCAGCTTGACTTCACAGGGTTCCGACACTGAAGCTTTCTTT. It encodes CASSLTSQGSDTEAFF.

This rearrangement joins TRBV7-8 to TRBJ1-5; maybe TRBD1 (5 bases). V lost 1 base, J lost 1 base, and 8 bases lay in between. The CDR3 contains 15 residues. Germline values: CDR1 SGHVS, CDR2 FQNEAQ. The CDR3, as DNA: TGTGCCAGCAGCTTAGGGGACGCCAGCAATCAGCCCCAGCATTTT. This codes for CASSLGDASNQPQHF.

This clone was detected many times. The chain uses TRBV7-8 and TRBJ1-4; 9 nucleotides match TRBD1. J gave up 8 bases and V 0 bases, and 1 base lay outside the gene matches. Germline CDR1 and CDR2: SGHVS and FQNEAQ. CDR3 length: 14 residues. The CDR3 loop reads CASSLAGTGEKLFF. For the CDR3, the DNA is TGTGCCAGCAGCTTAGCGGGGACAGGGGAAAAACTGTTTTTT.

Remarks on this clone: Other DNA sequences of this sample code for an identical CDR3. The CDR3 sequence is CASSQVNNEQFF. In nucleotides, the CDR3 is TGCGCCAGCAGCCAAGTAAACAATGAGCAGTTCTTC. The rearrangement joins TRBV4-1 to TRBJ2-1; no clear D gene. The ends were cut back, 1 base at V and 5 bases at J, with 3 bases in the middle. Looked up from germline, CDR1 is MGHRA and CDR2 is YSYEKL. This CDR3 is built from 12 residues.

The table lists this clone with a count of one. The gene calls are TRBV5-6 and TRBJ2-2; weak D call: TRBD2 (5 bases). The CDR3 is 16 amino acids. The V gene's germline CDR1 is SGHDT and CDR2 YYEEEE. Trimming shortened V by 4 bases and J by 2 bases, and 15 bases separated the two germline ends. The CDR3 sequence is CASSLSLLENTGELFF. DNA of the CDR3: TGTGCCAGCAGCCTGAGCCTACTAGAAAACACCGGGGAGCTGTTTTTT. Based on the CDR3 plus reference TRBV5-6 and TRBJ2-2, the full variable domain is DAGVTQSPTHLIKTRGQQVTLRCSPKSGHDTVSWYQQALGQGPQFIFQYYEEEERQRGNFPDRFSGHQFPNYSSELNVNALLLGDSALYLCASSLSLLENTGELFFGEGSRLTVL.

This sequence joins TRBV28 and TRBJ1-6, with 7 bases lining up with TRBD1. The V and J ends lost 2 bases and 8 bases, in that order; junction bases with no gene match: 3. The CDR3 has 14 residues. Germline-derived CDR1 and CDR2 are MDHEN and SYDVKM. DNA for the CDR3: TGTGCCAGCAGTTTACAGGGGGGCGATTCACCCCTCCACTTT. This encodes CASSLQGGDSPLHF. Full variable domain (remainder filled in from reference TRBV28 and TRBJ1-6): DVKVTQSSRYLVKRTGEKVFLECVQDMDHENMFWYRQDPGLGLRLIYFSYDVKMKEKGDIPEGYSVSREKKERFSLILESASTNQTSMYLCASSLQGGDSPLHFGNGTRLTVT.

CDR3 nucleotide sequence: TGTGCCAGTAGTATAGCGGGGCTAGCGGGTAACAATGAGCAGTTCTTC. Protein product: CASSIAGLAGNNEQFF. This chain connects TRBV19 to TRBJ2-1; 8 nucleotides align to TRBD2. Germline assignment: CDR1 LNHDA and CDR2 SQIVND (reference sequence). J lost 5 bases, V lost 1 base, and 7 bases had no gene match. This CDR3 is built from 16 residues.

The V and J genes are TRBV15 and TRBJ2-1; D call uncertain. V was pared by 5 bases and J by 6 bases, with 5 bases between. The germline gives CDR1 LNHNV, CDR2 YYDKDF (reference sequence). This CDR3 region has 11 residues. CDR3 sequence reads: CATSGSNEQFF. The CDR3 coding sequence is TGTGCCACCAGCGGGTCCAATGAGCAGTTCTTC.

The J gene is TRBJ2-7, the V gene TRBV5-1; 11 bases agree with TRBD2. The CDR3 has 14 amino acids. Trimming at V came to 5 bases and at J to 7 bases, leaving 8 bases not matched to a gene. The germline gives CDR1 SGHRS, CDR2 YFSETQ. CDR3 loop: CASSLTSGSWEQYF. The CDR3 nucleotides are TGCGCCAGCAGTTTAACTAGCGGGAGTTGGGAGCAGTACTTC.

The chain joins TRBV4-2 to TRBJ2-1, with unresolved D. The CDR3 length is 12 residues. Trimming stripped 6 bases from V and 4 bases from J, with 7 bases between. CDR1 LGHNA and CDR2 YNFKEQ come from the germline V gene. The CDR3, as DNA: TGTGCCAGCAGTCATTCGTACAATGAGCAGTTCTTC. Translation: CASSHSYNEQFF.

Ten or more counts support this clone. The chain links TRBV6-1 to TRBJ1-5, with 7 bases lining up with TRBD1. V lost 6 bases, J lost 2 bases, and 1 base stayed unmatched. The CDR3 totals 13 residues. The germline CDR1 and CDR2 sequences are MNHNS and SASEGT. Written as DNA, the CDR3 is TGTGCCAGCAGAGGACAGGGCAATCAGCCCCAGCATTTT. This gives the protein CASRGQGNQPQHF.

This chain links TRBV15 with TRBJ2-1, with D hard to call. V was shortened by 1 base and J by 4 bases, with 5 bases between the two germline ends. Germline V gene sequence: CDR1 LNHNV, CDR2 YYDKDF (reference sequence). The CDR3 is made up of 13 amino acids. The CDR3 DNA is TGTGCCACCAGCAGAGTCACGTACAATGAGCAGTTCTTC. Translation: CATSRVTYNEQFF. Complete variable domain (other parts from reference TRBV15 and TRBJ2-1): DAMVIQNPRYQVTQFGKPVTLSCSQTLNHNVMYWYQQKSSQAPKLLFHYYDKDFNNEADTPDNFQSRRPNTSFCFLDIRSPGLGDTAMYLCATSRVTYNEQFFGPGTRLTVL.

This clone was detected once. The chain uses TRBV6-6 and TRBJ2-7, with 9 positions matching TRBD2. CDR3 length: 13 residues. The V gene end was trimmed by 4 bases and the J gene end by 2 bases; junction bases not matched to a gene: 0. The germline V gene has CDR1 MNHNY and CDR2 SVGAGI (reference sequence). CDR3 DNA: TGTGCCAGCAGTTCTAGCGGGACCTACGAGCAGTACTTC. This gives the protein CASSSSGTYEQYF.

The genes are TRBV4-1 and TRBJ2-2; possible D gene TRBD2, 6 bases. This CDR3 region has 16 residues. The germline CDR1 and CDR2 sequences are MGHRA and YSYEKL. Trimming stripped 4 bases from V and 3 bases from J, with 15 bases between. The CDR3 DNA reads TGCGCCAGCAGCCCAACGGGAGAAATTGACACCGGGGAGCTGTTTTTT. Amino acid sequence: CASSPTGEIDTGELFF.

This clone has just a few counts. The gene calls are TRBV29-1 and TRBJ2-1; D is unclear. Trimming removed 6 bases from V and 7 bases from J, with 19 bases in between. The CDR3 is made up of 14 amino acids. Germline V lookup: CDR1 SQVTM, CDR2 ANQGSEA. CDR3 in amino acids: CSVQQNTLPNEQFF. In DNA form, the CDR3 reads TGCAGCGTCCAGCAGAATACTTTACCAAATGAGCAGTTCTTC.

For the CDR3, the DNA is TGTGCCAGCAGCGATCGACCAACCTCATTAGCAAAGAATGAGCAGTTCTTC. Its protein is CASSDRPTSLAKNEQFF. This chain uses TRBV9 with TRBJ2-1; no reliable D call. The CDR3 runs to 17 residues. The germline CDR1 and CDR2 sequences are SGDLS and YYNGEE. The germline V and J ends were trimmed by 3 bases and 7 bases, with 23 bases remaining between them. The full variable domain, completed using reference TRBV9 and TRBJ2-1, is DSGVTQTPKHLITATGQRVTLRCSPRSGDLSVYWYQQSLDQGLQFLIQYYNGEERAKGNILERFSAQQFPDLHSELNLSSLELGDSALYFCASSDRPTSLAKNEQFFGPGTRLTVL.

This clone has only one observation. The CDR3 bases are TGTGCCAGCAGTTTCGAGGTGGTTGCGGAGAGGAGGGATTACGAGCAGTACTTC. It codes for CASSFEVVAERRDYEQYF. The chain links TRBV28 to TRBJ2-7; weak D call: TRBD2 (6 bases). With 3 bases removed from V and 4 bases from J, the gap between germline ends came to 25 bases. Germline V lookup: CDR1 MDHEN, CDR2 SYDVKM. The length of the CDR3 is 18 residues. Drawing the rest from reference TRBV28 and TRBJ2-7, the complete variable domain is DVKVTQSSRYLVKRTGEKVFLECVQDMDHENMFWYRQDPGLGLRLIYFSYDVKMKEKGDIPEGYSVSREKKERFSLILESASTNQTSMYLCASSFEVVAERRDYEQYFGPGTRLTVT.

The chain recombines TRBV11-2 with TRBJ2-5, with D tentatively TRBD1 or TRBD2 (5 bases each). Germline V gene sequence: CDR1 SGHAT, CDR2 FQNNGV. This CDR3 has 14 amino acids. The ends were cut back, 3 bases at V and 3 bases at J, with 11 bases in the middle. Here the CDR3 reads CASSFWGSKETQYF. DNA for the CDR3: TGTGCCAGCAGCTTTTGGGGGAGTAAAGAGACCCAGTACTTC.

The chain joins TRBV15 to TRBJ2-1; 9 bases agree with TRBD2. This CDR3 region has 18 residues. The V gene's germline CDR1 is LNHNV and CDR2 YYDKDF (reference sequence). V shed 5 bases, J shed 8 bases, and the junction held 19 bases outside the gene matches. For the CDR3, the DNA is TGTGCCACCAGCCCACATCTGACTAGCGGCCTACTGGGGTATGAGCAGTTCTTC. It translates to CATSPHLTSGLLGYEQFF.

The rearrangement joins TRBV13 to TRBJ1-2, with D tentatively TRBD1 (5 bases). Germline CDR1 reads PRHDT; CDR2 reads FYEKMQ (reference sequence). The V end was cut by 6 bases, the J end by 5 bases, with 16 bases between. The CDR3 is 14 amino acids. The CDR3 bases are TGTGCCAGCAGACTGCGGGGGACGGAGTATGGCTACACCTTC. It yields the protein CASRLRGTEYGYTF. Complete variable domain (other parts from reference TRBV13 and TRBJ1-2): AAGVIQSPRHLIKEKRETATLKCYPIPRHDTVYWYQQGPGQDPQFLISFYEKMQSDKGSIPDRFSAQQFSDYHSELNMSSLELGDSALYFCASRLRGTEYGYTFGSGTRLTVV.

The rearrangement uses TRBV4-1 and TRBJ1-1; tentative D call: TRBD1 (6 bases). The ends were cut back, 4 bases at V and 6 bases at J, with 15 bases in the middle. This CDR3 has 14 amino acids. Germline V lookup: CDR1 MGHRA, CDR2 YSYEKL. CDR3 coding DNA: TGCGCCAGCAGCCGGGTAACAGGGCGCGCTGAAGCTTTCTTT. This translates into CASSRVTGRAEAFF.